The TCR beta chain described here comes from a study of blood T cell repertoires in COVID-19. Study overall: Collection of acute and convalescent COVID-19 samples took place in the United States, Italy and Spain.

Per the authors' pipeline: For nucleated cells, counts were estimated from reference gene primer amplification. Profiled with immunoSEQ multiplex PCR; TCRdb holds only in-frame clones, not every one. Clone size and V and J calls were adopted from that table, with D and trimming inferred from the DNA. The table lists some 27,000 clones, 80% to 90% of them singletons. The CDR3 runs to 16 residues. Germline V lookup: CDR1 LNHDA, CDR2 SQIVND (reference sequence). V was shortened by 3 bases and J by 1 base, with 12 bases between the two germline ends. This TCR was sampled from a human donor in a cohort sampled during active COVID-19. The sequencing sample was made of peripheral blood. The chain carries TRBV19 and TRBJ1-4; D gene uncertain. CDR3 bases: TGTGCCAGTAGTATCAATACGGGAGGAACTAATGAAAAACTGTTTTTT. Protein sequence: CASSINTGGTNEKLFF.